This is a list of T cell receptor beta chains from one sample in a study of OX40 agonist ivuxolimab in advanced cancers. The data were produced by immunoSEQ multiplex PCR, yet TCRdb's version contains in-frame clones alone and is incomplete. This sample carries approximately 84,000 clones, roughly 89% of them seen once, and the ten largest clones take 0.19%. The source material was CD4+ or CD8+ T cells sorted from blood, sampled in a trial of the OX40 agonist ivuxolimab. The receptors originated from an adult with an advanced solid tumor such as melanoma, head and neck, liver or kidney cancer. Both conserved end residues are part of each CDR3. Fields, in order: V gene, J gene, clone size, D gene, CDR3 protein, CDR3 DNA. The D gene is left open where the match is weak. Clone size is stated in some rows and not others, as once, few, many or a class when expanded.

TRBV7-2	TRBJ1-1	-	-	CASSWGPGTEAFF	TGTGCCAGCAGCTGGGGACCCGGAACTGAAGCTTTCTTT
TRBV5-5	TRBJ2-5	-	TRBD2	CASSPGGDETQYF	TGTGCCAGCAGCCCGGGGGGGGACGAGACCCAGTACTTC
TRBV10-3	TRBJ1-6	once	-	CAISVGTPGNSPLHF	TGTGCCATCAGTGTAGGGACACCTGGGAATTCACCCCTCCACTTT
TRBV9	TRBJ2-7	once	TRBD1	CASSVVAGGRSEQYF	TGTGCCAGCAGCGTAGTAGCAGGGGGCAGGAGCGAGCAGTACTTC
TRBV4-1	TRBJ2-3	-	-	CASSQVNLVSTDTQYF	TGCGCCAGCAGCCAAGTCAATCTAGTGAGCACAGATACGCAGTATTTT
TRBV5-1	TRBJ2-5	-	-	CASSLRQDGETQYF	TGCGCCAGCAGCCTAAGACAGGACGGGGAGACCCAGTACTTC
TRBV20-1	TRBJ2-5	-	-	CSAATEETQYF	TGCAGTGCCGCTACAGAGGAGACCCAGTACTTC
TRBV29-1	TRBJ1-1	few	TRBD1	CSVRTQGATEAFF	TGCAGCGTACGGACACAGGGGGCGACTGAAGCTTTCTTT
TRBV27	TRBJ1-1	-	-	CASSFNPNTEAFF	TGTGCCAGCAGTTTCAACCCGAACACTGAAGCTTTCTTT
TRBV5-1	TRBJ1-6	-	-	CASSLAGRGNSPLHF	TGCGCCAGCAGCTTGGCGGGCAGGGGAAATTCACCCCTCCACTTT
TRBV10-2	TRBJ1-1	-	-	CASARVGEAFF	TGCGCCAGCGCTAGAGTAGGTGAAGCTTTCTTT
TRBV7-9	TRBJ1-1	-	-	CASSQQAGNTEAFF	TGTGCCAGCAGCCAGCAGGCGGGGAACACTGAAGCTTTCTTT